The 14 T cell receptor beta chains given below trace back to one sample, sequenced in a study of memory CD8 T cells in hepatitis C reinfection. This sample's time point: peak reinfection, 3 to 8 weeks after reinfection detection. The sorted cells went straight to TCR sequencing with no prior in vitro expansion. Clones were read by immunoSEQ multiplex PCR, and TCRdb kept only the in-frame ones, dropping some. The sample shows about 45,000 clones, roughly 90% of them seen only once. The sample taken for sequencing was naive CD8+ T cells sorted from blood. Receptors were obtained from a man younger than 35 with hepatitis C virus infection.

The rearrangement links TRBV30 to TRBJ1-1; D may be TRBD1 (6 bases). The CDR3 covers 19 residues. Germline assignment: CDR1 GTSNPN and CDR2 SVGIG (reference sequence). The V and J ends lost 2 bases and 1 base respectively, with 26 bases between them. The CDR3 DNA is TGTGCCTGGAGTTCTAGGGTTTTGGCAGGGACAAAGTCGAACACTGAAGCTTTCTTT. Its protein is CAWSSRVLAGTKSNTEAFF.

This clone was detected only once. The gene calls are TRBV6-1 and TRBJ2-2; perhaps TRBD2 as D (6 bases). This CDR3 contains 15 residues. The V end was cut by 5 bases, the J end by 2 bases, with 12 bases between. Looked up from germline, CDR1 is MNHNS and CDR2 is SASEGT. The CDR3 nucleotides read TGTGCCAGCAGTCAAGGGACTGTAAACACCGGGGAGCTGTTTTTT. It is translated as CASSQGTVNTGELFF.

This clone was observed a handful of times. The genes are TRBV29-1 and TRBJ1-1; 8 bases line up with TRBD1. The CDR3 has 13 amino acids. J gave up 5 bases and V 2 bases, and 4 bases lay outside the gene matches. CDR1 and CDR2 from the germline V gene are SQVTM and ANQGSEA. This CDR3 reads CSVEHRGETEAFF. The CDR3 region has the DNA TGCAGCGTTGAACACAGGGGGGAAACTGAAGCTTTCTTT.

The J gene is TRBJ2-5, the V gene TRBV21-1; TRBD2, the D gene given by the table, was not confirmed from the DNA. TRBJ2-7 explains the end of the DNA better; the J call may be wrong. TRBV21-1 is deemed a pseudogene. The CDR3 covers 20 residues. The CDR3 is CASSKERAGIWVSAGYEQYF. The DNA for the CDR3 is TGTGCCAGCAGCAAAGAGAGAGCTGGGATCTGGGTCTCCGCGGGGTACGAGCAGTACTTC.

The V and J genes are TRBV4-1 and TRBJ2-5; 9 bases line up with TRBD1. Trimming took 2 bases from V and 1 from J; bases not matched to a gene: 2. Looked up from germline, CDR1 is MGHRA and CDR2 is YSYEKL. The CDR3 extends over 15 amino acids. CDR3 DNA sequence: TGCGCCAGCAGCCAACCGGACAGGGGCCAAGAGACCCAGTACTTC. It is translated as CASSQPDRGQETQYF.

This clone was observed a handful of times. For the CDR3, the DNA is TGTGCCAGCAGTACTAACAGGGGGCAAGACACTGAAGCTTTCTTT. The encoded protein is CASSTNRGQDTEAFF. V is TRBV27 and J is TRBJ1-1; 9 nucleotides align to TRBD1. V was clipped by 5 bases and J by 3 bases; unmatched bases: 7. The CDR3 totals 15 residues. CDR1 and CDR2 (germline): MNHEY, SMNVEV (reference sequence).

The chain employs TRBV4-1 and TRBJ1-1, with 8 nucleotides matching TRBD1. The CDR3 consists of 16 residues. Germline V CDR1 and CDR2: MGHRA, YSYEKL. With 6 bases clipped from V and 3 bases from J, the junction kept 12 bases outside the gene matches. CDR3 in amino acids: CASSPRTGKGDTEAFF. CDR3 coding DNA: TGCGCCAGCAGTCCGAGGACAGGGAAGGGAGACACTGAAGCTTTCTTT.

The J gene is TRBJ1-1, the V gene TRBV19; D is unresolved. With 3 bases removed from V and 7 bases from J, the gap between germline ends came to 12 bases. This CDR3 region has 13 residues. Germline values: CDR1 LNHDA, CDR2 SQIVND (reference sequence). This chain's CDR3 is CASSIGGPLEAFF. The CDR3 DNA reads TGTGCCAGTAGTATCGGAGGGCCCCTTGAAGCTTTCTTT.

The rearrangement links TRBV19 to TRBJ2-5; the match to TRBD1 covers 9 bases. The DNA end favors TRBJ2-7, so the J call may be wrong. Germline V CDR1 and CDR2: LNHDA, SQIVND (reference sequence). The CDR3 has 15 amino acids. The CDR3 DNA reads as TGTGCCAGTAGTATCGGGACAGGGTATATTTACGAGCAGTACTTC. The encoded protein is CASSIGTGYIYEQYF.

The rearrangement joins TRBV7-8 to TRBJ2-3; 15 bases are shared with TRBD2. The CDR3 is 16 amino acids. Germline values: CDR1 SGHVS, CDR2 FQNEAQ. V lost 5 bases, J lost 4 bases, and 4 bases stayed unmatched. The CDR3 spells CASSRTSGGAADTQYF. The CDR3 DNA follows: TGTGCCAGCAGCCGGACTAGCGGGGGGGCCGCAGATACGCAGTATTTT.

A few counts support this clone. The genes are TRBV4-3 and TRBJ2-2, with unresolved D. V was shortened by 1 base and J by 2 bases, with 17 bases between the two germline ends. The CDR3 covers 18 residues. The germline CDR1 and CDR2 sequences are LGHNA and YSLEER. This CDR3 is CASSQAPLVPGNTGELFF. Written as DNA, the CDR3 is TGCGCCAGCAGCCAAGCTCCGTTGGTTCCAGGCAACACCGGGGAGCTGTTTTTT.

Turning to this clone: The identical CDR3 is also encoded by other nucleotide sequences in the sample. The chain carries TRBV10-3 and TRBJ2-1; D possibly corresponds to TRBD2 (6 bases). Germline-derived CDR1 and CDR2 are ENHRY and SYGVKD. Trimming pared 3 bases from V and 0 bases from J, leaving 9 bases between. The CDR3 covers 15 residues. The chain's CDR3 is CAISDGGTSYNEQFF. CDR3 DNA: TGTGCCATCAGTGATGGGGGGACCTCCTACAATGAGCAGTTCTTC.

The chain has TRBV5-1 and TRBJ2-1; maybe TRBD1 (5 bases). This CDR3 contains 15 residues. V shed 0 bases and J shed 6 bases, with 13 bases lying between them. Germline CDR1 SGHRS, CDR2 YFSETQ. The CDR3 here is CASSLGTGQGNEQFF. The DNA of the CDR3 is TGCGCCAGCAGCTTGGGGACGGGTCAGGGCAATGAGCAGTTCTTC.

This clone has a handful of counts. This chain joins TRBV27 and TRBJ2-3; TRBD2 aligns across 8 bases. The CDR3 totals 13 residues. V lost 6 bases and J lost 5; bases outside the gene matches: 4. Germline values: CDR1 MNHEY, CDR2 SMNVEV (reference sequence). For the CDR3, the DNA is TGTGCCAGCAGCCCGACTAGCGAAGATACGCAGTATTTT. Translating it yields CASSPTSEDTQYF.